This record covers a single T cell receptor (beta chain). What it binds is unknown. Following extraction, RNA underwent reverse transcription to cDNA, which served as the sequencing template. Here immunoSEQ multiplex PCR was the method, and the copy in TCRdb shows in-frame clones only, minus some. The table has approximately 190,000 clones, more than 45% seen once. The treatment: oral pan-JAK inhibitor, 5-10 mg twice daily. This sample is part of a study of CD8+ T cells in alopecia areata. Turning to the study itself: Patients received oral tofacitinib, 5 to 10 mg twice daily, for moderate-to-severe alopecia areata. Study-level points and caveats: Persistence of many expanded lesional clones was seen in scalp and blood during tofacitinib. Sequenced scalp T cells also include alphabeta T cells resident in normal skin.

The specimen comprised CD4+ T cells sorted from blood, sampled at week 24, from a patient treated with tofacitinib. This clonotype was obtained from a human donor with alopecia areata.

The CDR3: CASSPLAGDGETQYF. The CDR3 DNA reads TGCGCCAGCAGCCCTTTAGCGGGTGATGGGGAGACCCAGTACTTC. This sequence joins TRBV5-1 and TRBJ2-5; 7 bases fit TRBD2. Germline-derived CDR1 and CDR2 are SGHRS and YFSETQ. J was trimmed by 5 bases and V by 4 bases; bases with no gene match: 11. The CDR3 covers 15 residues.